The source of this T cell receptor beta chain is a study of neurological immune-mediated disorders. Synthesis of cDNA was accomplished via 5'RACE employing 10-nucleotide random UMIs. TCRdb passed the 5' RACE reads through MiXCR, listing each CDR3 protein once. The sample records about 120,000 distinct CDR3 sequences, about 3.2% being singletons. The sample holds many counts of this clonotype. The antigen remains unidentified. General observations from the study: Association of the multiple sclerosis repertoire cluster with clinical or MRI features was not observed for any feature. The level of TCR clonal expansion was highest in patients with HTLV-1-associated myelopathy and lowest in multiple sclerosis, where it fell below the level seen in healthy controls. One related-CDR3 cluster, identified by phylogenetic grouping, held the repertoires of 18 of 34 multiple sclerosis patients and was a possible signature.

Per germline, CDR1 SEHNR and CDR2 FQNEAQ (reference sequence). The V segment lost 1 base and the J segment 1 base; nucleotides outside the gene matches: 3. The CDR3 consists of 16 residues. This chain joins TRBV7-9 and TRBJ1-3, with 8 bases aligning to TRBD1. The TCR comes from a woman between 25 and 40 years old with multiple sclerosis. Specimen: PBMCs. The CDR3 DNA reads TGTGCCAGCAGCTTAGTCACAGGGGGATCTGGAAACACCATATATTTT. Translation gives CASSLVTGGSGNTIYF.